The 24 T cell receptor beta chains given below trace back to one sample, sequenced in a study of post-analysis software for immune sequencing data. Findings and limits, study-wide: Compared with controls, patients had more of roughly five TRBV segments, including TRBV5-6, TRBV5-1 and TRBV20-1.

Which antigens these TCRs recognize remains unknown. TCR beta cDNA libraries had unique molecular identifiers. TCRdb analysed the PCR reads with MiXCR anew, one entry per CDR3 protein. The data hold hundreds of thousands of distinct CDR3 sequences, with 25% to 30% observed a single time. Sequencing was carried out using blood. These receptors were collected from a girl aged 5-17 years with multiple sclerosis.

The table lists this clonotype with a few counts. This sequence joins TRBV28 and TRBJ2-5; 9 bases fit TRBD1. J was trimmed by 5 bases and V by 6 bases; bases with no gene match: 10. Germline assignment: CDR1 MDHEN and CDR2 SYDVKM. The CDR3 contains 15 residues. CDR3 amino acids: CASSLFTGGRETQYF. The CDR3 DNA reads as TGTGCCAGCAGCCTGTTTACAGGGGGCCGGGAGACCCAGTACTTC.

The V gene is TRBV2, the J gene TRBJ1-4; weak D call: TRBD1 (6 bases). Between the trimmed V and J ends, which lost 8 bases and 12 bases, there was a span of 19 bases. This CDR3 spans 13 amino acids. Germline V gene data show CDR1 as SNHLY and CDR2 as FYNNEI. The CDR3 sequence is CASYGGAHWELFF. CDR3 DNA: TGTGCCAGCTATGGGGGCGCCCATTGGGAACTGTTTTTT.

This clonotype turned up a few times. The V and J genes are TRBV29-1 and TRBJ1-5; D gene unclear. The V and J ends lost 4 bases and 0 bases respectively, with 4 bases between them. This CDR3 spans 12 amino acids. Per the germline V gene, CDR1 is SQVTM and CDR2 is ANQGSEA. The CDR3 reads CSVGASNQPQHF. For the CDR3, the DNA is TGCAGCGTTGGGGCTAGCAATCAGCCCCAGCATTTT.

A word on this clonotype: Sequence at one end of the junction differs from germline and may be a read error. This chain uses TRBV10-3 with TRBJ2-3, with D unclear. This CDR3 contains 15 residues. Germline assignment: CDR1 ENHRY and CDR2 SYGVKD. The chain's CDR3 is CATSTGPTSTDTQYF. The CDR3 DNA is TGTGCCACCAGTACCGGGCCTACCAGCACAGATACGCAGTATTTT.

This clonotype was seen only a few times. The V and J genes are TRBV6-2 or TRBV6-3 and TRBJ2-2, with TRBD2 matching 10 bases. This CDR3 has 16 residues. Germline V lookup: CDR1 MNHEY, CDR2 SVGEGT. V lost 6 bases and J lost 7; bases outside the gene matches: 11. This CDR3 reads CASSFSLAGVVGELFF. The CDR3 DNA is TGTGCCAGCAGCTTCTCGCTAGCGGGGGTTGTCGGGGAGCTGTTTTTT.

As concerns this clonotype: Since a much larger clone is just one base distant, this may be a read error. The genes are TRBV4-1 and TRBJ2-1; maybe TRBD1 (5 bases). Near its end, the DNA agrees better with TRBJ2-7, so the J call may be wrong. In germline, CDR1 is MGHRA, CDR2 YSYEKL. This CDR3 spans 12 amino acids. As DNA, the CDR3 is TGCGCCAGCAGCCCCAGGGTCCGCGAGCAGTACTTC. Protein sequence: CASSPRVREQYF.

The chain joins TRBV29-1 to TRBJ1-4, with a possible D match to TRBD1 (5 bases). Germline CDR1 is SQVTM and CDR2 is ANQGSEA. The CDR3 is made up of 12 amino acids. Trimming took off 4 bases at V and 5 bases at J, with 8 bases between the two ends. The CDR3 sequence: CSVGWDNEKLFF. The DNA of the CDR3 is TGCAGCGTTGGGTGGGACAATGAAAAACTGTTTTTT.

The chain recombines TRBV12-3 or TRBV12-4 with TRBJ1-2, with 8 nucleotides matching TRBD1. The CDR3 is 15 residues long. Trimming cost V 1 base and J 4 bases; bases outside gene matches: 5. CDR3 sequence (DNA): TGTGCCAGCAGTTTAGGAGGACAGGGTCTCTATGGCTACACCTTC. Amino acid sequence: CASSLGGQGLYGYTF.

The chain has TRBV5-1 and TRBJ2-7; 13 bases are shared with TRBD2. The V segment lost 3 bases and the J segment 4 bases; nucleotides outside the gene matches: 7. The CDR3 runs to 16 residues. Germline V gene lookup returns CDR1 SGHRS and CDR2 YFSETQ. CDR3 in amino acids: CASSSGLAGKLYEQYF. The CDR3 DNA reads as TGCGCCAGCAGCTCGGGACTAGCGGGAAAACTTTACGAGCAGTACTTC.

This clonotype was seen a few times. This chain connects TRBV5-1 to TRBJ2-7, with 10 bases identical to TRBD2. The CDR3 runs to 17 residues. V lost 1 base, J lost 0 bases, and 7 bases stayed unmatched. Germline V CDR1 and CDR2: SGHRS, YFSETQ. CDR3 bases: TGCGCCAGCAGCTTGAGGACTAGCGGAGAGAACTCCTACGAGCAGTACTTC. It codes for CASSLRTSGENSYEQYF.

This rearrangement joins TRBV2 to TRBJ1-4, with a tentative D call TRBD1 (6 bases). The germline V gene has CDR1 SNHLY and CDR2 FYNNEI. This CDR3 region has 14 residues. Trimming cost V 5 bases and J 5 bases, with 12 bases left between them. The CDR3 nucleotides read TGTGCCAGCAGTAAAGGACAGATCAATGAAAAACTGTTTTTT. This codes for CASSKGQINEKLFF.

This clonotype turned up a few times. This sequence joins TRBV20-1 and TRBJ2-5, with D uncertain. The tail of the sequence fits TRBJ2-7 better, so the J call may be wrong. The CDR3 extends over 13 amino acids. Germline lookup yields CDR1 DFQATT and CDR2 SNEGSKA (reference sequence). The CDR3 DNA follows: TGCAGTGCTATGGCCACCGACGCCTACGAGCAGTACTTC. Protein sequence: CSAMATDAYEQYF.

The CDR3 nucleotides are TGTGCCAGCAGCTCAGGCCTGCTCCCAGCGGGCACAGATACGCAGTATTTT. As protein: CASSSGLLPAGTDTQYF. The rearrangement links TRBV7-8 to TRBJ2-3; D is perhaps TRBD2 (5 bases). The CDR3 contains 17 residues. The germline V gene encodes CDR1 SGHVS and CDR2 FQNEAQ. Between the trimmed V and J ends, which lost 4 bases and 1 base, there was a span of 18 bases.

This rearrangement joins TRBV4-3 to TRBJ1-2, with 8 nucleotides matching TRBD1. The ends lost 0 bases at V and 5 bases at J; junction bases unmatched: 14. This CDR3 is built from 18 residues. CDR1 LGHNA and CDR2 YSLEER come from the germline V gene. The CDR3 loop is CASSQDGQGRNRAYGYTF. As DNA, the CDR3 is TGCGCCAGCAGCCAAGATGGACAGGGTCGTAATCGGGCATATGGCTACACCTTC.

J is TRBJ2-1 and V is TRBV12-3 or TRBV12-4; 13 bases line up with TRBD2. V dropped 5 bases and J dropped 7; count of bases not matched to a gene: 8. The CDR3 consists of 16 residues. CDR3 sequence reads: CASSTSGRALGNEQFF. CDR3 DNA sequence: TGTGCCAGCAGTACTAGCGGGAGGGCCCTCGGTAATGAGCAGTTCTTC.

The sample holds a few counts of this clonotype. The chain joins TRBV27 to TRBJ2-7; D perhaps matches TRBD1 (6 bases). Germline V lookup: CDR1 MNHEY, CDR2 SMNVEV (reference sequence). Trimming took off 4 bases at V and 3 bases at J, with 16 bases between the two ends. The length of the CDR3 is 15 residues. DNA for the CDR3: TGTGCCAGCAGTTGGGGGCAGGGGCCACACTACGAGCAGTACTTC. This translates into CASSWGQGPHYEQYF.

A few counts support this clonotype. The J gene is TRBJ2-2, the V gene TRBV7-9, with D perhaps matching TRBD2 (6 bases). V was cut by 0 bases and J by 4 bases, with 12 bases left in between. The V gene's germline CDR1 is SEHNR and CDR2 FQNEAQ (reference sequence). The CDR3 totals 16 residues. CDR3 region: CASSLAGSSRTGELFF. The CDR3, as DNA: TGTGCCAGCAGCTTAGCCGGGAGTTCCCGCACCGGGGAGCTGTTTTTT.

This clonotype was seen a handful of times. The chain couples TRBV6-2 or TRBV6-3 to TRBJ1-2, with 7 bases fitting TRBD1. J gave up 3 bases and V 6 bases, and 4 bases lay outside the gene matches. Germline V gene data show CDR1 as MNHEY and CDR2 as SVGEGT. The CDR3 extends over 13 amino acids. Here the CDR3 reads CASSHGTDYGYTF. CDR3 nucleotides: TGTGCCAGCAGCCACGGGACAGACTATGGCTACACCTTC.

The chain carries TRBV14 and TRBJ2-5, with D unresolved. CDR3 length: 14 amino acids. Per the germline V gene, CDR1 is SGHDN and CDR2 is FVKESK. V was cut by 3 bases and J by 4 bases, with 12 bases left in between. The CDR3 here is CASSHPSVGETQYF. CDR3 in DNA: TGTGCCAGCAGCCACCCATCTGTAGGAGAGACCCAGTACTTC.

With regard to this clonotype: A clone one base away is much larger, so this may be a read error. The V call is TRBV6-5, the J call TRBJ2-3; D gene unclear. Trimming left V 6 bases short and J 6 bases short, with 13 bases between. This CDR3 is built from 13 residues. From germline, CDR1 is MNHEY and CDR2 SVGAGI. This chain's CDR3 is CASSPDGPDTQYF. The CDR3 region has the DNA TGTGCCAGCAGCCCCGATGGACCGGATACGCAGTATTTT.

This chain uses TRBV6-4 with TRBJ2-3, with TRBD2 as a possible D gene (6 bases). Germline values: CDR1 MRHNA, CDR2 SNTAGT. The length of the CDR3 is 13 residues. The V end lost 6 bases, the J end lost 2 bases, and 9 bases lay between the germline ends. This CDR3 is CASRRDFTDTQYF. CDR3 in DNA: TGTGCCAGCAGAAGGGACTTCACAGATACGCAGTATTTT.

V gene TRBV13 combines with J gene TRBJ2-5; D is uncertain. CDR1 is PRHDT and CDR2 is FYEKMQ in the germline V gene (reference sequence). Trimming took 4 bases from V and 4 from J, leaving 16 bases between them. This CDR3 has 15 residues. CDR3 in amino acids: CASSSAREPTETQYF. CDR3 in DNA: TGTGCCAGCAGCTCGGCACGTGAGCCAACAGAGACCCAGTACTTC. The whole variable domain, filled in from reference TRBV13 and TRBJ2-5, reads AAGVIQSPRHLIKEKRETATLKCYPIPRHDTVYWYQQGPGQDPQFLISFYEKMQSDKGSIPDRFSAQQFSDYHSELNMSSLELGDSALYFCASSSAREPTETQYFGPGTRLLVL.

V and J are TRBV6-2 or TRBV6-3 and TRBJ2-4, with D maybe TRBD2 (5 bases). The CDR3 sequence is 16 residues long. Germline CDR1 is MNHEY and CDR2 is SVGEGT. With 7 bases removed from V and 0 bases from J, the gap between germline ends came to 16 bases. CDR3 protein: CASTPREILAKNIQYF. The DNA for the CDR3 is TGTGCCAGCACCCCACGGGAAATCCTAGCCAAAAACATTCAGTACTTC.

The chain combines TRBV3-1 with TRBJ2-1, with 8 positions matching TRBD2. The germline V gene encodes CDR1 LGHDT and CDR2 YNNKEL (reference sequence). Trimming at V came to 4 bases and at J to 0 bases, leaving 8 bases not matched to a gene. This CDR3 has 17 residues. The CDR3 DNA sequence: TGTGCCAGCAGCCTAACCCCCGGGGGGGCCTCCTACAATGAGCAGTTCTTC. It codes for CASSLTPGGASYNEQFF.